This entry concerns a single T cell receptor beta chain. Antigen: not known. Naive CD8 cells comprised CD45RO-negative, CCR7-positively selected cells, excluding terminally differentiated effector memory CD45RA+ cells. The entry originates in a study of shared clonotypes between healthy human individuals. General study results and limits: Across a few donors, naive CD4 shared roughly 5.1%, naive CD8 over 3%, memory CD4 about 2.4%, memory CD8 0.4% to 0.5%. Compared with memory subsets, naive subsets generally had larger estimated richness.

The V end lost 0 bases, the J end lost 6 bases, and 16 bases lay between the germline ends. The germline V gene encodes CDR1 SGHRS and CDR2 YFSETQ. The CDR3 runs to 15 residues. Some clones are missing from TCRdb's copy, which holds only in-frame ones; the method was immunoSEQ multiplex PCR. Of around 2,100,000 clones in the sample, around 96% were seen once. The specimen was naive CD8+ T cells sorted from blood. The TCR comes from a man in his late teens or twenties in good health. The chain carries TRBV5-1 and TRBJ2-7; D might be TRBD2 (5 bases). CDR3 sequence (DNA): TGCGCCAGCAGCTTGGGTGGTGGAGGTCTTATCGAGCAGTACTTC. It translates to CASSLGGGGLIEQYF. The variable domain in full, completed from reference TRBV5-1 and TRBJ2-7, reads KAGVTQTPRYLIKTRGQQVTLSCSPISGHRSVSWYQQTPGQGLQFLFEYFSETQRNKGNFPGRFSGRQFSNSRSEMNVSTLELGDSALYLCASSLGGGGLIEQYFGPGTRLTVT.